This T cell receptor beta chain was documented in a study of blood T cell repertoires in COVID-19. Study-wide background: Specimens from acute and convalescent COVID-19 originated in the United States, Italy and Spain. Sources were T cells, B-cell-depleted T cells, or PBMCs; the material itself was cDNA or gDNA.

The germline CDR1 and CDR2 sequences are SGDLS and YYNGEE. V lost 0 bases and J lost 7; bases outside the gene matches: 6. The CDR3 is 14 residues long. How the authors handled the data: It was from reference gene primer amplification that nucleated cell counts were estimated. Clones were read by immunoSEQ multiplex PCR, and TCRdb kept only the in-frame ones, dropping some. The DNA was the basis for D and trimming; V, J and clone size are from that table. The sample records roughly 88,000 clones, under 95% being singletons. The receptor's source is a woman aged 50 to 60 in a cohort sampled during active COVID-19. The chain uses TRBV9 and TRBJ1-2; TRBD1 aligns across 7 bases. The specimen was peripheral blood. CDR3 DNA: TGTGCCAGCAGCGTAGAGATCGACAGGGCTGGCTACACCTTC. Translated, it gives CASSVEIDRAGYTF.